These 32 T cell receptor beta chains came from one sample sequenced in a study of blood T cell repertoires in COVID-19. Profiled with immunoSEQ multiplex PCR; TCRdb holds only in-frame clones, not every one. Of 200,000 to 250,000 clones listed, around 86% were seen once; the top ten hold 5% to 7%. Sequencing used peripheral blood. Receptors were obtained from a woman aged 80 or over with COVID-19, enrolled during active disease.

The chain is built from TRBV7-8 and TRBJ2-1, with 10 bases matching TRBD1. The V gene end was trimmed by 0 bases and the J gene end by 8 bases; junction bases not matched to a gene: 7. The CDR3 is made up of 16 amino acids. Germline CDR1 is SGHVS and CDR2 is FQNEAQ. CDR3 loop: CASSLAGTGASDEQFF. CDR3 bases: TGTGCCAGCAGCTTAGCTGGGACAGGGGCTTCTGATGAGCAGTTCTTC.

The chain employs TRBV9 and TRBJ2-1, with 10 nucleotides matching TRBD1. V lost 6 bases, J lost 3 bases, and 12 bases stayed unmatched. The CDR3 length is 17 residues. CDR1 and CDR2 from the germline V gene are SGDLS and YYNGEE. The CDR3 loop reads CASTLMTGTGDYNEQFF. The CDR3 DNA follows: TGTGCCAGCACCTTGATGACTGGGACAGGGGACTACAATGAGCAGTTCTTC.

The chain is built from TRBV6-5 and TRBJ2-1; D possibly corresponds to TRBD2 (5 bases). The V gene lost 6 bases and the J gene lost 2 bases, with 11 bases spanning the gap. The germline CDR1 and CDR2 sequences are MNHEY and SVGAGI. The CDR3 is 14 residues long. The CDR3 region is CASRVRGAYNEQFF. In nucleotides, the CDR3 is TGTGCCAGCAGAGTCCGGGGAGCCTACAATGAGCAGTTCTTC.

V gene TRBV5-5 combines with J gene TRBJ2-3; the D gene is possibly TRBD2 (6 bases). CDR3 length: 17 amino acids. Germline CDR1 SGHKS, CDR2 YYEKEE (reference sequence). The V end was cut by 0 bases, the J end by 0 bases, with 14 bases between. The CDR3 loop reads CASSLASIGGSTDTQYF. The CDR3 DNA sequence: TGTGCCAGCAGCTTGGCCAGTATCGGGGGTAGCACAGATACGCAGTATTTT.

This chain joins TRBV11-3 and TRBJ2-7, with 7 nucleotides matching TRBD2. CDR3 length equals 18 residues. Looked up from germline, CDR1 is SGHNT and CDR2 is YENEEA. With 7 bases clipped from V and 4 bases from J, the junction kept 22 bases outside the gene matches. CDR3 DNA: TGTGCCAGCACCAAATCTTCTACTAGCGCTTCCCCTTTTTACGAGCAGTACGTC. It yields the protein CASTKSSTSASPFYEQYV.

This rearrangement joins TRBV6-4 to TRBJ1-1; D not certain. CDR1 is MRHNA, CDR2 SNTAGT, per germline. This CDR3 has 13 amino acids. V was trimmed by 3 bases and J by 4 bases, leaving 9 bases between them. The CDR3 nucleotides are TGTGCCAGCAGTGAGATTCCGGGCACTGAAGCTTTCTTT. Its translation is CASSEIPGTEAFF.

This sequence joins TRBV21-1 and TRBJ2-6; the table's TRBD1 call for D was not verified on the DNA. TRBV21-1 is described as a pseudogene. CDR3 length equals 16 residues. The CDR3 sequence: CATPGTGGSGANVLTF. CDR3 DNA: TGTGCCACCCCCGGGACAGGGGGCTCTGGGGCCAACGTCCTGACTTTC.

CDR3 bases: TGTGCCAGCGGGGAGACAGGGTATTACTACAATGAGCAGTTCTTC. This gives the protein CASGETGYYYNEQFF. The V and J genes are TRBV2 and TRBJ2-1; 7 bases match TRBD1. CDR1 and CDR2 from the germline V gene are SNHLY and FYNNEI. The CDR3 runs 15 residues. Trimming removed 8 bases from V and 3 bases from J; junction bases left unmatched: 10.

The chain's CDR3 is CASSSEGAHTGELFF. The CDR3 DNA reads TGTGCCAGCAGCTCCGAGGGGGCACACACCGGGGAGCTGTTTTTT. The chain recombines TRBV7-8 with TRBJ2-2; 7 bases agree with TRBD1. The germline gives CDR1 SGHVS, CDR2 FQNEAQ. V lost 4 bases, J lost 3 bases, and 5 bases stayed unmatched. CDR3 length equals 15 residues.

This chain connects TRBV2 to TRBJ1-5, with D possibly TRBD1 on 6 matching bases. The ends were cut back, 4 bases at V and 3 bases at J, with 13 bases in the middle. This CDR3 is 15 amino acids long. The germline V gene encodes CDR1 SNHLY and CDR2 FYNNEI. CDR3 bases: TGTGCCAGCAGTGTGTCGGGACAATACAATCAGCCCCAGCATTTT. Translated: CASSVSGQYNQPQHF.

For the CDR3, the DNA is TGCGCCAGCAGCCAAACCCAACAGGCGAGGGGAAACACCATATATTTT. This gives the protein CASSQTQQARGNTIYF. This rearrangement joins TRBV4-1 to TRBJ1-3; D may be TRBD1 (5 bases). V was shortened by 2 bases and J by 4 bases, with 15 bases between the two germline ends. Germline V gene sequence: CDR1 MGHRA, CDR2 YSYEKL. CDR3 size: 16 residues.

The rearrangement uses TRBV5-1 and TRBJ1-6; 9 nucleotides agree with TRBD1. Unmatched junction bases numbered 5, after V lost 0 bases and J lost 7 bases. Germline V gene sequence: CDR1 SGHRS, CDR2 YFSETQ. This CDR3 is built from 16 residues. The DNA of the CDR3 is TGCGCCAGCAGCTTGGCTTGGGACAGGGAGAATTCACCCCTCCACTTT. Protein: CASSLAWDRENSPLHF.

The chain uses TRBV10-3 and TRBJ1-1; maybe TRBD1 (5 bases). Germline loops: CDR1 ENHRY, CDR2 SYGVKD. This CDR3 comprises 15 residues. Trimming took off 2 bases at V and 10 bases at J, with 20 bases between the two ends. This CDR3 is CAISEEGLPTEGAFF. Here the CDR3 DNA reads TGTGCCATCAGTGAGGAGGGACTCCCGACCGAGGGAGCTTTCTTT.

The chain links TRBV5-6 to TRBJ1-2; D unclear. There are 15 residues in the CDR3. V was trimmed by 0 bases and J by 1 base, leaving 10 bases between them. The germline V gene has CDR1 SGHDT and CDR2 YYEEEE. The DNA for the CDR3 is TGTGCCAGCAGCTTGGCTGGCAGAATTAACTATGGCTACACCTTC. This translates into CASSLAGRINYGYTF. Drawing the rest from reference TRBV5-6 and TRBJ1-2, the complete variable domain is DAGVTQSPTHLIKTRGQQVTLRCSPKSGHDTVSWYQQALGQGPQFIFQYYEEEERQRGNFPDRFSGHQFPNYSSELNVNALLLGDSALYLCASSLAGRINYGYTFGSGTRLTVV.

The DNA of the CDR3 is TGTGCCAGCAGCTCAGGGGTCGGGGAGCTGTTTTTT. Translated, it gives CASSSGVGELFF. This rearrangement joins TRBV12-3 or TRBV12-4 to TRBJ2-2; the D gene is possibly TRBD1 (6 bases). Trimming removed 6 bases at V and 7 bases at J, with 9 bases between. This CDR3 is 12 amino acids long.

CDR3 protein: CASSSEWGAETQYF. DNA of the CDR3: TGCGCCAGCAGCTCAGAGTGGGGCGCGGAGACCCAGTACTTC. The chain is built from TRBV5-1 and TRBJ2-5; a weak D match, TRBD1 (5 bases). Germline values: CDR1 SGHRS, CDR2 YFSETQ. There are 14 residues in the CDR3. V was trimmed by 3 bases and J by 5 bases, leaving 14 bases between them. Variable domain in full (rest from reference TRBV5-1 and TRBJ2-5): KAGVTQTPRYLIKTRGQQVTLSCSPISGHRSVSWYQQTPGQGLQFLFEYFSETQRNKGNFPGRFSGRQFSNSRSEMNVSTLELGDSALYLCASSSEWGAETQYFGPGTRLLVL.

V usage is TRBV4-1 and J usage is TRBJ1-5; D is possibly TRBD1 (6 bases). The CDR3 is made up of 15 amino acids. Looked up from germline, CDR1 is MGHRA and CDR2 is YSYEKL. Trimming pared 0 bases from V and 8 bases from J, leaving 14 bases between. CDR3 loop: CASSQEKTDRKPQHF. CDR3 nucleotides: TGCGCCAGCAGCCAAGAAAAAACAGACAGGAAGCCCCAGCATTTT.

The rearrangement links TRBV3-1 (or the pseudogene TRBV3-2) to TRBJ1-1; D uncertain. The V and J ends lost 3 bases and 3 bases respectively, with 5 bases between them. This CDR3 has 12 residues. In germline, CDR1 is LGHDT, CDR2 YNNKEL (reference sequence). The CDR3 sequence is CASSQSYTEAFF. The CDR3 nucleotides are TGTGCCAGCAGCCAGTCCTACACTGAAGCTTTCTTT.

The table lists this clone with a few counts. The chain is built from TRBV14 and TRBJ1-6; D is possibly TRBD1 (6 bases). Trimming removed 1 base at V and 7 bases at J, with 8 bases between. The CDR3 length is 14 residues. Looked up from germline, CDR1 is SGHDN and CDR2 is FVKESK. DNA of the CDR3: TGTGCCAGCAGCCAAGTAACAGGGAATTCACCCCTCCACTTT. Encoded protein: CASSQVTGNSPLHF.

The chain has TRBV5-1 and TRBJ2-3; 8 bases are a match to TRBD1. Per the germline V gene, CDR1 is SGHRS and CDR2 is YFSETQ. The CDR3 contains 16 residues. V dropped 7 bases and J dropped 3; count of bases not matched to a gene: 13. In nucleotides, the CDR3 is TGCGCCAGCGCCTCTCGACCGGGACAGGTGACAGATACGCAGTATTTT. Translated, it gives CASASRPGQVTDTQYF.

The J gene is TRBJ2-2, the V gene TRBV10-3; 11 bases are shared with TRBD1. The V gene end was trimmed by 6 bases and the J gene end by 5 bases; junction bases not matched to a gene: 5. Germline V gives CDR1 ENHRY, CDR2 SYGVKD. This CDR3 is built from 15 residues. CDR3 in DNA: TGTGCCATCAGAACCGGGACAGGGGGGACCGGGGAGCTGTTTTTT. This translates into CAIRTGTGGTGELFF.

This chain links TRBV5-1 with TRBJ2-3, with D perhaps matching TRBD2 (5 bases). V lost 2 bases to trimming and J lost 3 bases, with 13 bases between them. CDR1 and CDR2 from the germline V gene are SGHRS and YFSETQ. CDR3 size: 15 residues. The CDR3 coding sequence is TGCGCCAGCAGCTTAGGACTTTTTGAAACAGATACGCAGTATTTT. Protein: CASSLGLFETDTQYF.

This sequence joins TRBV4-3 and TRBJ1-6; TRBD1 might be the D (5 bases). Trimming left V 0 bases short and J 7 bases short, with 7 bases between. The CDR3 totals 14 residues. Germline V gives CDR1 LGHNA, CDR2 YSLEER. CDR3 loop: CASSQESGNSPLHF. In nucleotides, the CDR3 is TGCGCCAGCAGCCAAGAATCAGGGAATTCACCCCTCCACTTT.

This clone is a singleton in its sample. This chain joins TRBV7-9 and TRBJ1-5; TRBD1 matches at 7 bases. The CDR3 extends over 14 amino acids. Germline lookup yields CDR1 SEHNR and CDR2 FQNEAQ (reference sequence). V trimming: 3 bases; J trimming: 4 bases; junction bases outside the gene matches: 3. CDR3 DNA sequence: TGTGCCAGCAGCTTCCAGGGGGGAAATCAGCCCCAGCATTTT. Encoded protein: CASSFQGGNQPQHF.

This sequence joins TRBV7-9 and TRBJ1-2; D gene uncertain. CDR1 and CDR2 from the germline V gene are SEHNR and FQNEAQ (reference sequence). This CDR3 has 15 amino acids. With 5 bases removed from V and 10 bases from J, the gap between germline ends came to 23 bases. The CDR3 reads CASSPPPFSNTLYTF. In DNA form, the CDR3 reads TGTGCCAGCAGCCCCCCTCCTTTCAGTAACACCCTCTACACCTTC. Based on the CDR3 plus reference TRBV7-9 and TRBJ1-2, the full variable domain is DTGVSQNPRHKITKRGQNVTFRCDPISEHNRLYWYRQTLGQGPEFLTYFQNEAQLEKSRLLSDRFSAERPKGSFSTLEIQRTEQGDSAMYLCASSPPPFSNTLYTFGSGTRLTVV.

The rearrangement links TRBV19 to TRBJ2-1; 10 bases agree with TRBD2. The CDR3 sequence is 15 residues long. The germline gives CDR1 LNHDA, CDR2 SQIVND (reference sequence). The trim removed 3 bases at V and 7 bases at J, leaving 6 bases unmatched. The DNA of the CDR3 is TGTGCCAGTAGTATTATACTAGCGGGGTGGAATGAGCAGTTCTTC. Translation gives CASSIILAGWNEQFF.

The chain has TRBV11-2 and TRBJ1-1, with a weak D call TRBD1 (6 bases). The V gene's germline CDR1 is SGHAT and CDR2 FQNNGV. CDR3 length: 13 amino acids. Trimming stripped 5 bases from V and 4 bases from J, with 11 bases between. The CDR3 DNA reads as TGTGCCAGCAGCCCGATAGGGGGCACTGAAGCTTTCTTT. Its translation is CASSPIGGTEAFF.

The genes are TRBV19 and TRBJ1-5; D ambiguous. Trimming took 1 base from V and 4 from J, leaving 8 bases between them. Per the germline V gene, CDR1 is LNHDA and CDR2 is SQIVND (reference sequence). The CDR3 sequence is 14 residues long. The CDR3 region has the DNA TGTGCCAGTAGTATAGGGCGGGATAATCAGCCCCAGCATTTT. Protein sequence: CASSIGRDNQPQHF.

The rearrangement links TRBV5-1 to TRBJ1-6, with 10 bases matching TRBD1. V was clipped by 4 bases and J by 7 bases; unmatched bases: 2. Germline CDR1 SGHRS, CDR2 YFSETQ. The CDR3 length is 14 residues. For the CDR3, the DNA is TGCGCCAGCAGCGAGGGACAGGGGAATTCACCCCTCCACTTT. Translating gives CASSEGQGNSPLHF.

The chain carries TRBV9 and TRBJ1-2; tentative D call: TRBD1 (5 bases). Trimming took 4 bases from V and 6 from J, leaving 13 bases between them. The V gene's germline CDR1 is SGDLS and CDR2 YYNGEE. The CDR3 has 13 amino acids. CDR3 nucleotides: TGTGCCAGCAGCATACAGGCCCACGATGGCTACACCTTC. It encodes CASSIQAHDGYTF. Full variable domain (missing parts from reference TRBV9 and TRBJ1-2): DSGVTQTPKHLITATGQRVTLRCSPRSGDLSVYWYQQSLDQGLQFLIQYYNGEERAKGNILERFSAQQFPDLHSELNLSSLELGDSALYFCASSIQAHDGYTFGSGTRLTVV.

The V call is TRBV3-1 (or the pseudogene TRBV3-2), the J call TRBJ2-7, with 10 bases lining up with TRBD1. Unmatched junction bases numbered 2, after V lost 1 base and J lost 2 bases. Germline CDR1 is LGHDT and CDR2 is YNNKEL (reference sequence). The CDR3 contains 15 residues. CDR3 bases: TGTGCCAGCAGCCAAGGAGACAGGGGGCCCTACGAGCAGTACTTC. Its protein is CASSQGDRGPYEQYF.

The chain is built from TRBV2 and TRBJ1-1, with D possibly matching TRBD1 (6 bases). The V gene's germline CDR1 is SNHLY and CDR2 FYNNEI. There are 15 residues in the CDR3. Trimming shortened V by 6 bases and J by 0 bases, and 14 bases separated the two germline ends. The CDR3 sequence is CASRANREMNTEAFF. DNA of the CDR3: TGTGCCAGCAGAGCAAACAGGGAGATGAACACTGAAGCTTTCTTT. Complete variable domain (other parts from reference TRBV2 and TRBJ1-1): EPEVTQTPSHQVTQMGQEVILRCVPISNHLYFYWYRQILGQKVEFLVSFYNNEISEKSEIFDDQFSVERPDGSNFTLKIRSTKLEDSAMYFCASRANREMNTEAFFGQGTRLTVV.